Each of the 30 T cell receptor beta chains below was sequenced from the same sample in a study of immune evolution from preneoplasia to lung adenocarcinoma. Produced via immunoSEQ multiplex PCR; TCRdb's table is partial and in-frame only. The sample includes 13,000 to 15,000 clones, about four fifths of them seen just once. The sequencing input was FFPE minimally invasive lung adenocarcinoma tissue. Receptors were obtained from a person in their sixties or seventies with lung adenocarcinoma.

The gene calls are TRBV9 and TRBJ2-1, with 7 bases that match TRBD2. This CDR3 contains 16 residues. Trimming cost V 4 bases and J 5 bases; bases outside gene matches: 12. Germline CDR1 and CDR2: SGDLS and YYNGEE. In DNA form, the CDR3 reads TGTGCCAGCAGCTACGGGGTGGGGGGGACTCACAATGAGCAGTTCTTC. Translated, it gives CASSYGVGGTHNEQFF.

The CDR3 reads CASSFRGSGTETQYF. The CDR3 bases are TGTGCCAGCAGCTTTCGGGGAAGCGGGACGGAGACCCAGTACTTC. The rearrangement uses TRBV11-1 and TRBJ2-5; 7 bases fit TRBD2. Germline CDR1 and CDR2: SGHAT and FQDESV (reference sequence). After removal of 3 bases from V and 5 bases from J, the junction contained 9 bases not matched to a gene. CDR3 length: 15 residues.

The chain recombines TRBV13 with TRBJ2-7; the match to TRBD2 covers 10 bases. CDR3 size: 14 residues. J gave up 7 bases and V 4 bases, and 7 bases lay outside the gene matches. The germline gives CDR1 PRHDT, CDR2 FYEKMQ (reference sequence). The CDR3 DNA reads as TGTGCCAGCAGCTCCGGGACTAGCGCTCGGGAGCAGTACTTC. Protein sequence: CASSSGTSAREQYF.

V gene TRBV29-1 combines with J gene TRBJ2-7, with TRBD2 matching over 11 bases. Germline V gene data show CDR1 as SQVTM and CDR2 as ANQGSEA. The V gene end was trimmed by 6 bases and the J gene end by 2 bases; junction bases not matched to a gene: 3. The CDR3 extends over 13 amino acids. In DNA form, the CDR3 reads TGCAGCGTCGTAGCGGGAGGGCCCTACGAGCAGTACTTC. Translating it yields CSVVAGGPYEQYF.

The chain links TRBV7-2 to TRBJ2-7; 8 positions agree with TRBD2. Losses at the gene ends were 0 bases for V and 3 bases for J; bases not matched to a gene: 4. Per the germline V gene, CDR1 is SGHTA and CDR2 is FQGNSA. The CDR3 runs 15 residues. The chain's CDR3 is CASSLASGTIYEQYF. In nucleotides, the CDR3 is TGTGCCAGCAGCTTAGCTAGCGGGACTATCTACGAGCAGTACTTC.

In this sample, this clone turned up a few times. CDR3 region: CASSPLGQGGNEQYF. As DNA, the CDR3 is TGTGCCAGCAGCCCATTAGGACAGGGGGGAAACGAGCAGTACTTC. The chain carries TRBV11-2 and TRBJ2-7; TRBD1 aligns across 10 bases. The germline CDR1 and CDR2 sequences are SGHAT and FQNNGV. Germline trimming cut 5 bases from V and 5 bases from J; bases unmatched to any gene: 9. The CDR3 extends over 15 amino acids.

This CDR3 is CASSSRGQGLNQPQYF. Written as DNA, the CDR3 is TGTGCCAGTAGTTCCCGAGGACAGGGTTTAAATCAGCCCCAGTATTTT. This chain links TRBV19 with TRBJ1-5; TRBD1 agrees at 8 bases. The closer fit of TRBJ2-3 to the DNA end suggests the J call may be wrong. The CDR3 runs to 16 residues. CDR1 and CDR2 (germline): LNHDA, SQIVND (reference sequence).

The chain employs TRBV9 and TRBJ1-5; D is unresolved. CDR1 and CDR2 from the germline V gene are SGDLS and YYNGEE. With 7 bases removed from V and 4 bases from J, the gap between germline ends came to 21 bases. The CDR3 extends over 16 amino acids. The CDR3 DNA follows: TGTGCCAGCGGCCCCCTTCGGGGAAGAGATAATCAGCCCCAGCATTTT. This encodes CASGPLRGRDNQPQHF.

V and J are TRBV2 and TRBJ2-5; tentatively, D is TRBD2 (6 bases). Germline V gene lookup returns CDR1 SNHLY and CDR2 FYNNEI. The V end was cut by 6 bases, the J end by 7 bases, with 18 bases between. The CDR3 is 14 amino acids. The CDR3, as DNA: TGTGCCAGCAGGCCAGGGACTGCGGTAGCGACCCAGTACTTC. It codes for CASRPGTAVATQYF.

The chain links TRBV28 to TRBJ1-5; perhaps TRBD1 as D (6 bases). The V and J ends lost 2 bases and 7 bases respectively, with 12 bases between them. Germline V gene data show CDR1 as MDHEN and CDR2 as SYDVKM. This CDR3 is built from 14 residues. The CDR3 reads CASSLAAGEQPQHF. The CDR3 region has the DNA TGTGCCAGCAGTTTAGCTGCAGGGGAACAGCCCCAGCATTTT.

In this sample, this clone is medium-sized (0.01 to 0.1%). The chain uses TRBV5-6 and TRBJ1-2; no clear D gene. Germline V gene sequence: CDR1 SGHDT, CDR2 YYEEEE. The CDR3 totals 11 residues. Between the trimmed V and J ends, which lost 3 bases and 5 bases, there was a span of 5 bases. DNA for the CDR3: TGTGCCAGCAGCTCGCCATATGGCTACACCTTC. Its protein is CASSSPYGYTF. Combining the CDR3 with reference TRBV5-6 and TRBJ1-2 gives the whole variable domain DAGVTQSPTHLIKTRGQQVTLRCSPKSGHDTVSWYQQALGQGPQFIFQYYEEEERQRGNFPDRFSGHQFPNYSSELNVNALLLGDSALYLCASSSPYGYTFGSGTRLTVV.

The CDR3: CASSLTSGDGEQYF. CDR3 coding DNA: TGTGCCAGCAGTTTGACTAGCGGGGACGGCGAGCAGTACTTC. The chain employs TRBV2 and TRBJ2-7; 11 bases line up with TRBD2. This CDR3 is 14 amino acids long. CDR1 is SNHLY, CDR2 FYNNEI, per germline. V was clipped by 5 bases and J by 6 bases; unmatched bases: 6. Using reference TRBV2 and TRBJ2-7 for the parts outside the CDR3, the full variable domain is EPEVTQTPSHQVTQMGQEVILRCVPISNHLYFYWYRQILGQKVEFLVSFYNNEISEKSEIFDDQFSVERPDGSNFTLKIRSTKLEDSAMYFCASSLTSGDGEQYFGPGTRLTVT.

This chain links TRBV13 with TRBJ2-4; 8 bases are shared with TRBD2. V shed 1 base and J 1 base; nucleotides not matched to a gene: 3. In germline, CDR1 is PRHDT, CDR2 FYEKMQ (reference sequence). The CDR3 sequence is 16 residues long. In nucleotides, the CDR3 is TGTGCCAGCAGCTTAGTGGTAGCGGGGGCCAAAAACATTCAGTACTTC. As protein: CASSLVVAGAKNIQYF. The full variable domain, its missing parts supplied by reference TRBV13 and TRBJ2-4, is AAGVIQSPRHLIKEKRETATLKCYPIPRHDTVYWYQQGPGQDPQFLISFYEKMQSDKGSIPDRFSAQQFSDYHSELNMSSLELGDSALYFCASSLVVAGAKNIQYFGAGTRLSVL.

V is TRBV2 and J is TRBJ1-2; no clear D. Trimming pared 3 bases from V and 0 bases from J, leaving 5 bases between. Per germline, CDR1 SNHLY and CDR2 FYNNEI. The length of the CDR3 is 13 residues. The CDR3 reads CASSEGANYGYTF. In nucleotides, the CDR3 is TGTGCCAGCAGTGAGGGAGCTAACTATGGCTACACCTTC.

The chain uses TRBV5-4 and TRBJ2-1, with D possibly matching TRBD2 (5 bases). The CDR3 is 14 residues long. V lost 6 bases to trimming and J lost 1 base, with 11 bases between them. The germline gives CDR1 SGHNT, CDR2 YYREEE (reference sequence). Written as DNA, the CDR3 is TGTGCCAGCACCCCCGGGGAGTCCTACAATGAGCAGTTCTTC. Protein: CASTPGESYNEQFF.

The J gene is TRBJ2-7, the V gene TRBV4-2, with TRBD2 matching 13 bases. CDR3 size: 18 residues. The ends lost 0 bases at V and 3 bases at J; junction bases unmatched: 8. Germline assignment: CDR1 LGHNA and CDR2 YNFKEQ. CDR3 in DNA: TGTGCCAGCAGCCAAGATACCCGACTAGCGGGAGGCAACTACGAGCAGTACTTC. Its protein product is CASSQDTRLAGGNYEQYF.

The chain is built from TRBV27 and TRBJ2-5; maybe TRBD2 (7 bases). With 5 bases removed from V and 10 bases from J, the gap between germline ends came to 14 bases. Germline loops: CDR1 MNHEY, CDR2 SMNVEV (reference sequence). This CDR3 contains 12 residues. Here the CDR3 DNA reads TGTGCCAGCAGTGGCACAGGGAGGGACCAGTACTTC. Its protein is CASSGTGRDQYF.

The chain is built from TRBV28 and TRBJ1-3; no clear D gene. The germline V and J ends were trimmed by 8 bases and 0 bases, with 8 bases remaining between them. This CDR3 has 13 residues. Per the germline V gene, CDR1 is MDHEN and CDR2 is SYDVKM. The chain's CDR3 is CASFGSSGNTIYF. CDR3 DNA sequence: TGTGCCAGCTTTGGGAGCTCTGGAAACACCATATATTTT.

This chain connects TRBV7-9 to TRBJ2-1; D not resolved. V lost 0 bases and J 5 bases, leaving 11 bases between the germline ends. The CDR3 length is 15 residues. Germline V lookup: CDR1 SEHNR, CDR2 FQNEAQ (reference sequence). CDR3 DNA sequence: TGTGCCAGCAGCTTAGCGCTAGGTCTCAACAATGAGCAGTTCTTC. It is translated as CASSLALGLNNEQFF.

This chain connects TRBV28 to TRBJ1-2; D possibly corresponds to TRBD1 (5 bases). The CDR3 is 13 amino acids. Trimming left V 3 bases short and J 7 bases short, with 12 bases between. Per germline, CDR1 MDHEN and CDR2 SYDVKM. CDR3 coding DNA: TGTGCCAGCAGTTTGCCCGGGGCTGGTGGCTACACCTTC. It yields the protein CASSLPGAGGYTF.

The chain joins TRBV19 to TRBJ1-5; D not resolved. The CDR3 runs 12 residues. From germline, CDR1 is LNHDA and CDR2 SQIVND (reference sequence). Deletions cut 6 bases from V and 3 bases from J, with 6 bases between. The CDR3 loop is CASRGSNQPQHF. The CDR3 DNA sequence: TGTGCCAGTAGGGGTTCCAATCAGCCCCAGCATTTT.

V and J are TRBV7-2 and TRBJ2-3; 8 nucleotides line up with TRBD2. Unmatched junction bases numbered 7, after V lost 2 bases and J lost 3 bases. CDR3 length: 16 residues. CDR1 SGHTA and CDR2 FQGNSA come from the germline V gene. The DNA of the CDR3 is TGTGCCAGCAGCTTACGGGGGGGGGCAGGTACAGATACGCAGTATTTT. Amino acid sequence: CASSLRGGAGTDTQYF.

The gene calls are TRBV28 and TRBJ1-1; D not resolved. From germline, CDR1 is MDHEN and CDR2 SYDVKM. Between the trimmed V and J ends, which lost 3 bases and 3 bases, there was a span of 14 bases. The CDR3 has 15 amino acids. The CDR3 nucleotides read TGTGCCAGCAGTTTTACCCAGGTGGTAGACACTGAAGCTTTCTTT. This codes for CASSFTQVVDTEAFF.

The genes are TRBV15 and TRBJ2-1; D unresolved. This CDR3 has 16 residues. The germline V gene encodes CDR1 LNHNV and CDR2 YYDKDF (reference sequence). V was shortened by 0 bases and J by 6 bases, with 15 bases between the two germline ends. The CDR3 region has the DNA TGTGCCACCAGCAGAGATAAGACGGCCATTTTCAATGAGCAGTTCTTC. It yields the protein CATSRDKTAIFNEQFF. The full variable domain, rest sourced from reference TRBV15 and TRBJ2-1, is DAMVIQNPRYQVTQFGKPVTLSCSQTLNHNVMYWYQQKSSQAPKLLFHYYDKDFNNEADTPDNFQSRRPNTSFCFLDIRSPGLGDTAMYLCATSRDKTAIFNEQFFGPGTRLTVL.

This clone came up a few times. Written as DNA, the CDR3 is TGTGCCAGCAGCTTGGGGGACAGGGACACAGATACGCAGTATTTT. This translates into CASSLGDRDTDTQYF. The chain uses TRBV5-4 and TRBJ2-3, with 9 bases that match TRBD1. Germline assignment: CDR1 SGHNT and CDR2 YYREEE (reference sequence). V lost 0 bases to trimming and J lost 2 bases; unmatched junction nucleotides: 1. CDR3 length equals 15 residues.

The chain couples TRBV15 to TRBJ2-5; 9 nucleotides match TRBD2. The CDR3 runs to 18 residues. Germline V gives CDR1 LNHNV, CDR2 YYDKDF (reference sequence). V gave up 0 bases and J gave up 2 bases; unmatched junction bases: 10. CDR3 nucleotide sequence: TGTGCCACCAGCAGAGATTATTTAGGACTAGCGAGACAAGAGACCCAGTACTTC. Its protein product is CATSRDYLGLARQETQYF.

The chain recombines TRBV4-2 with TRBJ1-6, with 9 bases aligning to TRBD1. This CDR3 is 17 amino acids long. The J segment lost 9 bases and the V segment lost 2 bases, leaving 11 bases of the junction unmatched. Germline-derived CDR1 and CDR2 are LGHNA and YNFKEQ. The CDR3 loop reads CASSQRGGDRVPSPLHF. In DNA form, the CDR3 reads TGTGCCAGCAGCCAAAGGGGGGGGGACAGGGTCCCTTCACCCCTCCACTTT.

The chain links TRBV19 to TRBJ1-5; D gene unclear. The CDR3 spans 17 residues. V lost 4 bases to trimming and J lost 0 bases, with 16 bases between them. The germline V gene has CDR1 LNHDA and CDR2 SQIVND (reference sequence). Here the CDR3 DNA reads TGTGCCAGTAGTACCATCGACGGAGATTATAGCAATCAGCCCCAGCATTTT. It codes for CASSTIDGDYSNQPQHF.

The CDR3 bases are TGTGCCAGCAGTTACTCAGGGGGCCAATACAATGAGCAGTTCTTC. Its protein is CASSYSGGQYNEQFF. The V gene is TRBV6-5, the J gene TRBJ2-1, with 7 bases that match TRBD1. The germline gives CDR1 MNHEY, CDR2 SVGAGI. The CDR3 covers 15 residues. V shed 0 bases and J 4 bases; nucleotides not matched to a gene: 3.

This chain links TRBV6-5 with TRBJ2-2, with D tentatively TRBD1 (5 bases). With 2 bases removed from V and 4 bases from J, the gap between germline ends came to 14 bases. The CDR3 extends over 16 amino acids. Per germline, CDR1 MNHEY and CDR2 SVGAGI. CDR3 DNA: TGTGCCAGCAGTTACGGGCTGGCAGGGCCCACCGGGGAGCTGTTTTTT. It encodes CASSYGLAGPTGELFF.